These 12 T cell receptor beta chains originate from one sample sequenced in a study of T cells in Graves' hyperthyroidism and ophthalmopathy. It was RNA transcripts that yielded the amplified TCR beta CDR3 regions. Carried out on the TCR CDR3, a first-round RT-PCR used the HTBI primer set. TCRdb re-called the multiplex PCR reads with MiXCR, one entry per CDR3 protein. In the table there are approximately 430,000 distinct CDR3 sequences, less than 20% of which are singletons. The sequencing input was blood. The receptors come from a woman in her late teens or twenties with Graves' hyperthyroidism.

V gene TRBV5-1 combines with J gene TRBJ2-3; no definite D call. Trimming pared 1 base from V and 1 base from J, leaving 10 bases between. Per germline, CDR1 SGHRS and CDR2 YFSETQ. CDR3 size: 15 residues. The CDR3 DNA reads as TGCGCCAGCAGCTTGCGTGGGCAGGGCACAGATACGCAGTATTTT. Protein product: CASSLRGQGTDTQYF. Filled out from reference TRBV5-1 and TRBJ2-3, the complete variable domain reads KAGVTQTPRYLIKTRGQQVTLSCSPISGHRSVSWYQQTPGQGLQFLFEYFSETQRNKGNFPGRFSGRQFSNSRSEMNVSTLELGDSALYLCASSLRGQGTDTQYFGPGTRLTVL.

This clonotype was seen many times. The chain combines TRBV11-3 with TRBJ2-1; no clear D. CDR1 SGHNT and CDR2 YENEEA come from the germline V gene. The CDR3 sequence is 13 residues long. Deletions cut 4 bases from V and 6 bases from J, with 10 bases between. CDR3 sequence reads: CASSSDSSNEQFF. CDR3 nucleotide sequence: TGTGCCAGCAGCTCCGACTCCAGCAATGAGCAGTTCTTC.

This clonotype occurred once. This could be a read error, since a much larger clone is one nucleotide away. The chain is built from TRBV7-2 and TRBJ2-3, with 10 bases identical to TRBD2. The germline V gene encodes CDR1 SGHTA and CDR2 FQGNSA. The V and J ends lost 4 bases and 6 bases, in that order; junction bases with no gene match: 7. The CDR3 extends over 15 amino acids. The CDR3 region has the DNA TGTGCCAGCAGCTCCAGCGGGGGGGGGTTCGATACGCAGTATTTT. It translates to CASSSSGGGFDTQYF.

This clonotype was recorded many times. The gene calls are TRBV2 and TRBJ1-1; D remains ambiguous. This CDR3 has 12 amino acids. CDR1 and CDR2 from the germline V gene are SNHLY and FYNNEI. Trimming pared 6 bases from V and 5 bases from J, leaving 10 bases between. The CDR3 DNA reads as TGTGCCAGCAGCAGGTTAAGGACTGAAGCTTTCTTT. Amino acids: CASSRLRTEAFF.

This clonotype has just a few counts. The V and J genes are TRBV5-6 and TRBJ2-2, with 14 bases identical to TRBD2. Germline CDR1 reads SGHDT; CDR2 reads YYEEEE. This CDR3 contains 18 residues. Trimming cost V 6 bases and J 4 bases; bases outside gene matches: 11. The CDR3 DNA follows: TGTGCCAGCACCTGGGGACTAGCGGGGGAGATCCTCACCGGGGAGCTGTTTTTT. It codes for CASTWGLAGEILTGELFF.

This clonotype has ten or more counts. This chain links TRBV7-9 with TRBJ1-4, with no clear D. The CDR3 has 15 residues. Germline V gene lookup returns CDR1 SEHNR and CDR2 FQNEAQ (reference sequence). Trimming took off 5 bases at V and 5 bases at J, with 15 bases between the two ends. The CDR3 DNA reads TGTGCCAGCAGCCCCAGGCGGGGAGACAATGAAAAACTGTTTTTT. Its translation is CASSPRRGDNEKLFF.

This clonotype was counted many times. This chain connects TRBV6-1 to TRBJ1-5; 8 bases map to TRBD1. From germline, CDR1 is MNHNS and CDR2 SASEGT. CDR3 length: 13 residues. With V trimmed by 8 bases and J by 5 bases, 5 bases remained unmatched. For the CDR3, the DNA is TGTGCCAGCGTACAGGGGGACTATCAGCCCCAGCATTTT. Translation gives CASVQGDYQPQHF.

This clonotype was counted at least ten times. The chain carries TRBV6-1 and TRBJ1-2; 9 bases fit TRBD1. CDR1 is MNHNS, CDR2 SASEGT, per germline. There are 15 residues in the CDR3. J lost 5 bases, V lost 5 bases, and 9 bases had no gene match. DNA for the CDR3: TGTGCCAGCAGTTACGGGACAGGGCCGACGTATGGCTACACCTTC. Protein: CASSYGTGPTYGYTF.

This clonotype has at least ten counts. This chain joins TRBV3-1 and TRBJ1-2; TRBD1 is a possible D gene (5 bases). CDR3 length equals 14 residues. Germline V gene lookup returns CDR1 LGHDT and CDR2 YNNKEL (reference sequence). V was cut by 1 base and J by 4 bases, with 10 bases left in between. DNA for the CDR3: TGTGCCAGCAGCCAAGGGACGGACATCTATGGCTACACCTTC. This gives the protein CASSQGTDIYGYTF.

The chain employs TRBV4-2 and TRBJ1-2; no definite D call. Trimming removed 1 base at V and 4 bases at J, with 7 bases between. The CDR3 covers 13 residues. The germline gives CDR1 LGHNA, CDR2 YNFKEQ. The CDR3 is CASSQAGSYGYTF. The CDR3 DNA follows: TGTGCCAGCAGCCAAGCTGGCAGCTATGGCTACACCTTC.

This clonotype occurred many times. V and J are TRBV6-1 and TRBJ2-5, with 12 bases lining up with TRBD2. The CDR3 spans 18 residues. Per germline, CDR1 MNHNS and CDR2 SASEGT. V trimming: 5 bases; J trimming: 4 bases; junction bases outside the gene matches: 14. CDR3 DNA sequence: TGTGCCAGCAGTTCCCCGGGACTAGCGGGTCTGTCCGGAGAGACCCAGTACTTC. It is translated as CASSSPGLAGLSGETQYF.

The chain has TRBV12-3 or TRBV12-4 and TRBJ2-1; TRBD2 matches at 9 bases. This CDR3 has 16 amino acids. After removal of 6 bases from V and 0 bases from J, the junction contained 6 bases not matched to a gene. The DNA of the CDR3 is TGTGCCAGCAGAGCGGGGGGAAGGGACTCCTACAATGAGCAGTTCTTC. The encoded protein is CASRAGGRDSYNEQFF.